The 31 T cell receptor beta chains presented below share a single source sample, sequenced in a study of blood T cells in healthy people across ages. Then a second PCR, running about 6 to 12 cycles, was carried out with a sample-barcoded 5' primer and a J-beta primer mix. TCRdb reprocessed the 5' RACE reads with MiXCR, giving one entry per CDR3 protein. Among more than 900,000 distinct CDR3 sequences, about 25% were seen once, and the ten largest hold around 0.75%. This sample also appeared in a second study, on T cells of mothers and their children.

The material sequenced was blood. All receptors come from a girl aged 2 to 10 in good health.

This clonotype was picked up one time. Sequence at one end of the junction differs from germline and may be a read error. The chain carries TRBV15 and TRBJ2-1, with 7 bases lining up with TRBD1. The germline gives CDR1 LNHNV, CDR2 YYDKDF (reference sequence). The CDR3 runs to 17 residues. CDR3 bases: TGTGCCGCCAGCAGCTCGTCAGGGGGTGGGTCCTACAATGAGCAGTTCTTC. This gives the protein CAASSSSGGGSYNEQFF.

This clonotype came up a few times. The chain recombines TRBV13 with TRBJ1-1; D remains unclear. The germline CDR1 and CDR2 sequences are PRHDT and FYEKMQ (reference sequence). The CDR3 is 14 amino acids. V was trimmed by 2 bases and J by 5 bases, leaving 12 bases between them. The CDR3 coding sequence is TGTGCCAGCAGCTTAAAGGGTGAAGGGACTGAAGCTTTCTTT. Protein: CASSLKGEGTEAFF.

This clonotype was found a few times. The chain couples TRBV20-1 to TRBJ2-2, with D unresolved. Per the germline V gene, CDR1 is DFQATT and CDR2 is SNEGSKA (reference sequence). This CDR3 region has 13 residues. V was trimmed by 0 bases and J by 4 bases, leaving 6 bases between them. Here the CDR3 DNA reads TGCAGTGCTAGAGATCCCTTCACCGGGGAGCTGTTTTTT. Encoded protein: CSARDPFTGELFF.

This clonotype was picked up a small number of times. One junction end does not reproduce the germline sequence, and a read error may be involved. This sequence joins TRBV27 and TRBJ2-1, with 15 bases that match TRBD2. The DNA end is a closer match to TRBJ2-7, so the J assignment may be wrong. The CDR3 spans 19 residues. Germline values: CDR1 MNHEY, CDR2 SMNVEV (reference sequence). The CDR3 DNA reads as TGCGCCAGCAGTTTATCCGTGGGACTAGCGGGAGGCCAAGCCTACGAGCAGTACTTC. Protein: CASSLSVGLAGGQAYEQYF.

V is TRBV7-2 and J is TRBJ2-5, with TRBD2 matching over 10 bases. The CDR3 covers 15 residues. The germline V gene has CDR1 SGHTA and CDR2 FQGNSA. V was pared by 2 bases and J by 0 bases, with 0 bases of the junction left unmatched. The CDR3 is CASSLTSGNQETQYF. Written as DNA, the CDR3 is TGTGCCAGCAGCTTAACTAGCGGGAACCAAGAGACCCAGTACTTC. Combining the CDR3 with reference TRBV7-2 and TRBJ2-5 gives the whole variable domain GAGVSQSPSNKVTEKGKDVELRCDPISGHTALYWYRQSLGQGLEFLIYFQGNSAPDKSGLPSDRFSAERTGGSVSTLTIQRTQQEDSAVYLCASSLTSGNQETQYFGPGTRLLVL.

This clonotype was picked up a small number of times. The CDR3 nucleotides read TGTGCCAGCAGTTTAAACCCTCCTGGGAGTTATGCAACTAATGAAAAACTGTTTTTT. Protein: CASSLNPPGSYATNEKLFF. The chain combines TRBV27 with TRBJ1-4; D call uncertain. Germline-derived CDR1 and CDR2 are MNHEY and SMNVEV (reference sequence). Trimming shortened V by 2 bases and J by 0 bases, and 19 bases separated the two germline ends. The CDR3 is 19 amino acids.

The gene calls are TRBV4-2 and TRBJ2-5; either TRBD1 or TRBD2 may supply D (5 bases each). This CDR3 has 15 amino acids. Looked up from germline, CDR1 is LGHNA and CDR2 is YNFKEQ. V was shortened by 4 bases and J by 2 bases, with 14 bases between the two germline ends. The CDR3 reads CASSPSRGLQETQYF. The CDR3 bases are TGTGCCAGCAGCCCAAGTCGGGGCTTACAAGAGACCCAGTACTTC.

The V call is TRBV9, the J call TRBJ2-7; TRBD1 matches at 9 bases. Germline assignment: CDR1 SGDLS and CDR2 YYNGEE. This CDR3 contains 14 residues. V dropped 4 bases and J dropped 5; count of bases not matched to a gene: 7. CDR3 sequence: CASSPGTGNNEQYF. CDR3 coding DNA: TGTGCCAGCAGCCCAGGGACAGGGAACAACGAGCAGTACTTC.

The chain combines TRBV29-1 with TRBJ2-2; 9 bases line up with TRBD1. The CDR3 is 14 amino acids. Germline V gene data show CDR1 as SQVTM and CDR2 as ANQGSEA. J gave up 2 bases and V 6 bases, and 4 bases lay outside the gene matches. CDR3 residues: CSVLGQGNTGELFF. CDR3 bases: TGCAGCGTCCTGGGACAGGGAAACACCGGGGAGCTGTTTTTT.

This clonotype turned up a few times. This sequence joins TRBV19 and TRBJ2-1; D perhaps matches TRBD2 (6 bases). Germline V gene sequence: CDR1 LNHDA, CDR2 SQIVND (reference sequence). The CDR3 has 13 residues. V was clipped by 8 bases and J by 9 bases, with 17 bases between them. The CDR3 is CASRSMGGSEQFF. The CDR3 DNA sequence: TGTGCCAGTCGTAGTATGGGAGGAAGTGAGCAGTTCTTC.

The rearrangement joins TRBV29-1 to TRBJ2-1, with 10 bases identical to TRBD1. This CDR3 has 19 amino acids. V lost 4 bases to trimming and J lost 0 bases; unmatched junction nucleotides: 15. The germline CDR1 and CDR2 sequences are SQVTM and ANQGSEA. The CDR3 nucleotides read TGCAGCGTTGCGAGGGACAGGGGACCTACCCGGATCTCCTACAATGAGCAGTTCTTC. Translated: CSVARDRGPTRISYNEQFF.

Points on this clonotype: One end of the junction fails to match germline, which may point to a read error. This chain uses TRBV4-3 with TRBJ2-7; D gene uncertain. Per the germline V gene, CDR1 is LGHNA and CDR2 is YSLEER. The CDR3 covers 14 residues. CDR3 residues: CTSSQDRVIDEQYF. CDR3 nucleotides: TGCACCAGCAGCCAAGATCGTGTAATTGACGAGCAGTACTTC.

The chain couples TRBV4-1 to TRBJ1-1; D uncertain. The CDR3 spans 15 residues. Trimming stripped 0 bases from V and 1 base from J, with 9 bases between. Germline V lookup: CDR1 MGHRA, CDR2 YSYEKL. As DNA, the CDR3 is TGCGCCAGCAGCCAAGACCGCGACCCGAACACTGAAGCTTTCTTT. It encodes CASSQDRDPNTEAFF.

The table lists this clonotype with a few counts. V usage is TRBV7-2 and J usage is TRBJ2-1, with 11 positions matching TRBD1. Per germline, CDR1 SGHTA and CDR2 FQGNSA. V shed 11 bases, J shed 5 bases, and the junction held 5 bases outside the gene matches. This CDR3 is 13 amino acids long. CDR3 sequence reads: CAWGQGDHNEQFF. CDR3 DNA: TGTGCCTGGGGACAGGGGGACCACAATGAGCAGTTCTTC. The whole variable domain, remainder taken from reference TRBV7-2 and TRBJ2-1, is GAGVSQSPSNKVTEKGKDVELRCDPISGHTALYWYRQSLGQGLEFLIYFQGNSAPDKSGLPSDRFSAERTGGSVSTLTIQRTQQEDSAVYLCAWGQGDHNEQFFGPGTRLTVL.

V is TRBV12-3 or TRBV12-4 and J is TRBJ2-7; D unresolved. V dropped 6 bases and J dropped 6 bases, with 15 bases sitting between them. The length of the CDR3 is 13 residues. The CDR3 nucleotides read TGTGCCAGCAGCCCTGCGCGTGGACGCGAGCAGTACTTC. This sequence encodes CASSPARGREQYF.

The table lists this clonotype with a few counts. This chain links TRBV9 with TRBJ2-2, with D maybe TRBD1 (5 bases). The V end lost 0 bases, the J end lost 4 bases, and 7 bases lay between the germline ends. The CDR3 is made up of 14 amino acids. Germline V CDR1 and CDR2: SGDLS, YYNGEE. The CDR3 sequence is CASSVEGSTGELFF. The CDR3, as DNA: TGTGCCAGCAGCGTAGAGGGGTCCACCGGGGAGCTGTTTTTT. The full variable domain, completed using reference TRBV9 and TRBJ2-2, is DSGVTQTPKHLITATGQRVTLRCSPRSGDLSVYWYQQSLDQGLQFLIQYYNGEERAKGNILERFSAQQFPDLHSELNLSSLELGDSALYFCASSVEGSTGELFFGEGSRLTVL.

The chain recombines TRBV9 with TRBJ2-3; 10 nucleotides match TRBD1. The CDR3 runs to 14 residues. CDR1 and CDR2 (germline): SGDLS, YYNGEE. J gave up 6 bases and V 4 bases, and 5 bases lay outside the gene matches. The CDR3 here is CASSRDRGGDTQYF. The DNA for the CDR3 is TGTGCCAGCAGCCGGGACAGGGGAGGTGATACGCAGTATTTT.

The table lists this clonotype with a count of one. The rearrangement joins TRBV4-3 to TRBJ2-2; D possibly corresponds to TRBD1 (5 bases). There are 17 residues in the CDR3. Germline CDR1 LGHNA, CDR2 YSLEER. The V and J ends lost 0 bases and 5 bases respectively, with 16 bases between them. The CDR3 spells CASSQEIQGATTGELFF. In nucleotides, the CDR3 is TGCGCCAGCAGCCAAGAGATCCAGGGTGCGACGACCGGGGAGCTGTTTTTT.

This clonotype occurred a few times. The CDR3 spells CATLAGNNEQFF. CDR3 nucleotides: TGTGCCACCTTAGCGGGAAACAATGAGCAGTTCTTC. The rearrangement links TRBV15 to TRBJ2-1; 8 bases are shared with TRBD2. The trim removed 8 bases at V and 5 bases at J, leaving 2 bases unmatched. There are 12 residues in the CDR3. Germline V CDR1 and CDR2: LNHNV, YYDKDF (reference sequence).

This clonotype was found many times. This chain links TRBV5-1 with TRBJ1-1, with D possibly matching TRBD1 (5 bases). The CDR3 has 13 amino acids. CDR1 SGHRS and CDR2 YFSETQ come from the germline V gene. Trimming took 4 bases from V and 4 from J, leaving 11 bases between them. This CDR3 reads CASSLDSGTEAFF. For the CDR3, the DNA is TGCGCCAGCAGCCTCGACAGCGGCACTGAAGCTTTCTTT.

This clonotype was seen just once. A read error is likely, as this CDR3 ends without the conserved phenylalanine or tryptophan. The chain has TRBV7-3 and TRBJ2-1; TRBD2 aligns across 9 bases. Germline CDR1 SGHTA, CDR2 FQGTGA. This CDR3 spans 15 amino acids. The junction had 6 bases not matched to a gene; V was cut back by 1 base and J by 8 bases. The CDR3 DNA reads as TGTGCCAGCAGCTTAAATGCGGGAGGGCCCGATGAGCAGTTCATC. Translated, it gives CASSLNAGGPDEQFI.

V and J are TRBV28 and TRBJ2-3, with a possible D match to TRBD1 (6 bases). Trimming stripped 2 bases from V and 7 bases from J, with 19 bases between. Germline CDR1 and CDR2: MDHEN and SYDVKM. CDR3 length equals 16 residues. This chain's CDR3 is CASSLGGATVGHTQYF. The CDR3, as DNA: TGTGCCAGCAGTTTAGGGGGCGCGACCGTGGGCCATACGCAGTATTTT.

The rearrangement uses TRBV28 and TRBJ2-5, with D perhaps matching TRBD1 (6 bases). The J call may be in error: the DNA end matches TRBJ2-1 better. Per germline, CDR1 MDHEN and CDR2 SYDVKM. The CDR3 loop spans 16 amino acids. In DNA, the CDR3 is TGTGCCAGCAGTAAAAACCAGGGGAAGGCGCGGGATGAGCAGTTCTTC. Residues: CASSKNQGKARDEQFF.

This clonotype was seen a handful of times. The chain is built from TRBV15 and TRBJ2-5; tentatively, D is TRBD2 (5 bases). The CDR3 covers 16 residues. Per germline, CDR1 LNHNV and CDR2 YYDKDF (reference sequence). V lost 0 bases and J lost 4, with 15 bases in between. The DNA for the CDR3 is TGTGCCACCAGCAGAGATAGGGCACTAGTTGGAGAGACCCAGTACTTC. It is translated as CATSRDRALVGETQYF.

The table lists this clonotype with many counts. The V gene is TRBV4-1, the J gene TRBJ1-6, with 9 positions matching TRBD1. The germline V gene encodes CDR1 MGHRA and CDR2 YSYEKL. The CDR3 is 15 amino acids. Unmatched junction bases numbered 0, after V lost 0 bases and J lost 6 bases. As DNA, the CDR3 is TGCGCCAGCAGCCAAGAGGGACAGGGTAATTCACCCCTCCACTTT. Amino acids: CASSQEGQGNSPLHF.

This clonotype was counted a few times. This chain joins TRBV7-9 and TRBJ2-1; 14 bases line up with TRBD2. The germline V gene encodes CDR1 SEHNR and CDR2 FQNEAQ (reference sequence). The length of the CDR3 is 16 residues. Trimming cost V 3 bases and J 8 bases; bases outside gene matches: 6. CDR3 coding DNA: TGTGCCAGCAGCTTGGGACTAGCGGGAGTAAGCGATGAGCAGTTCTTC. Its protein is CASSLGLAGVSDEQFF.

This clonotype was observed a few times. This rearrangement joins TRBV20-1 to TRBJ2-5; TRBD2 matches 10 bases. Near its end, the DNA agrees better with TRBJ2-1, so the J call may be wrong. This CDR3 region has 15 residues. Germline-derived CDR1 and CDR2 are DFQATT and SNEGSKA (reference sequence). As DNA, the CDR3 is TGCAGTGCTAAACCGGGACTAGCGTCCCACAATGAGCAGTTCTTC. Translated, it gives CSAKPGLASHNEQFF.

This clonotype appeared a few times. This chain connects TRBV7-2 to TRBJ2-5; no definite D call. Germline V gene lookup returns CDR1 SGHTA and CDR2 FQGNSA. The CDR3 covers 12 residues. V was clipped by 5 bases and J by 5 bases, with 9 bases between them. The CDR3 spells CASSPTAETQYF. The CDR3 DNA follows: TGTGCCAGCAGCCCTACTGCCGAGACCCAGTACTTC.

The sample holds a few counts of this clonotype. The junction does not match germline at one end; this may be a read error. This rearrangement joins TRBV20-1 to TRBJ1-2; 7 bases match TRBD1. Germline CDR1 and CDR2: DFQATT and SNEGSKA (reference sequence). The CDR3 is 12 amino acids. For the CDR3, the DNA is TGCAGTGCCGGAGGGACAGACTATGACTACACCTTC. It translates to CSAGGTDYDYTF.

V and J are TRBV5-1 and TRBJ2-1; the D gene is possibly TRBD1 (6 bases). V lost 3 bases and J 8 bases, leaving 21 bases between the germline ends. This CDR3 region has 16 residues. From germline, CDR1 is SGHRS and CDR2 YFSETQ. The CDR3 DNA is TGCGCCAGCAGCTCCCTTCCCCAGGGGTTTGGGGATGAGCAGTTCTTC. Amino acid sequence: CASSSLPQGFGDEQFF.

This clonotype was recorded a few times. This chain joins TRBV2 and TRBJ2-1; TRBD2 aligns across 12 bases. CDR1 is SNHLY and CDR2 is FYNNEI in the germline V gene. The CDR3 length is 17 residues. V trimming: 5 bases; J trimming: 5 bases; junction bases outside the gene matches: 10. Written as DNA, the CDR3 is TGTGCCAGCAGTACTCCGGGACTAGCGGGTATAGACAATGAGCAGTTCTTC. Translated: CASSTPGLAGIDNEQFF.